These 23 T cell receptor beta chains came from one sample sequenced in a study of tumor and adjacent non-tumor tissue in lung cancer. RNA was extracted from bulk tissue without any cell sorting. TCRbeta libraries were built with three rounds of nested PCR, modified from ARM-PCR. TCRdb re-called the multiplex PCR reads through MiXCR, storing one row per CDR3 protein. This table has around 140,000 distinct CDR3 sequences, roughly 66% appearing once. What was sequenced was lung tumor tissue. The receptors here all came from a man between 60 and 75 years old with small cell lung cancer.

This clonotype has a single count. This clone may be a read error of a much larger clone one base away. The V gene is TRBV12-3 or TRBV12-4, the J gene TRBJ2-7; 7 bases match TRBD1. The CDR3 length is 15 residues. Trimming took 6 bases from V and 2 from J; bases not matched to a gene: 10. This CDR3 reads CASRDSRGTTYEQYF. The CDR3 DNA follows: TGTGCCAGCAGGGACAGCAGGGGGACAACCTACGAGCAGTACTTC.

The V gene is TRBV6-1, the J gene TRBJ2-3; D possibly matches TRBD1 or TRBD2 (5 bases each). The CDR3 covers 12 residues. The germline gives CDR1 MNHNS, CDR2 SASEGT. V lost 8 bases, J lost 2 bases, and 8 bases lay in between. The CDR3 DNA reads as TGTGCCAGCGAGGGGTACACAGATACGCAGTATTTT. Its translation: CASEGYTDTQYF.

The J gene is TRBJ2-7, the V gene TRBV11-2, with D perhaps given as TRBD1 or TRBD2 (5 bases each). CDR3 length: 15 residues. Germline loops: CDR1 SGHAT, CDR2 FQNNGV. CDR3 in amino acids: CTNSLAGIGDYEQYF. Here the CDR3 DNA reads TGTACCAACAGCTTAGCCGGGATAGGGGACTACGAGCAGTACTTC.

This sequence joins TRBV6-5 and TRBJ2-1, with D possibly matching TRBD2 (6 bases). This CDR3 contains 13 residues. Trimming stripped 10 bases from V and 9 bases from J, with 19 bases between. CDR1 and CDR2 (germline): MNHEY, SVGAGI. The CDR3, as DNA: TGTGCCAACAGGACGTACTTGGGGGGTGAGCAGTTCTTC. Its protein product is CANRTYLGGEQFF.

This clonotype was seen only once. Lacking the conserved final phenylalanine or tryptophan, this CDR3 likely reflects a read error. The rearrangement joins TRBV6-1 to TRBJ2-1; a weak D match, TRBD1 (6 bases). V was clipped by 9 bases and J by 6 bases, with 18 bases between them. The CDR3 length is 14 residues. Looked up from germline, CDR1 is MNHNS and CDR2 is SASEGT. CDR3 DNA: TGTGCCAGTAGTAACCCAGGGGTCGGCAATGAGCAGTTCTCC. Residues: CASSNPGVGNEQFS.

With respect to this clonotype: A junction end diverges from the germline sequence, so it may reflect a read error. The rearrangement links TRBV5-6 to TRBJ1-3; no clear D gene. Per germline, CDR1 SGHDT and CDR2 YYEEEE. CDR3 length: 14 residues. CDR3 amino acids: CASSFQVSGNNIYF. The CDR3 region has the DNA TGCGCCAGCAGCTTTCAGGTCTCTGGAAACAACATATATTTT.

This clonotype was observed a single time. V usage is TRBV6-2 or TRBV6-3 and J usage is TRBJ1-1; D remains unclear. The ends were cut back, 5 bases at V and 5 bases at J, with 18 bases in the middle. CDR1 and CDR2 (germline): MNHEY, SVGEGT. CDR3 size: 15 residues. The CDR3 DNA follows: TGTGCCAGCAGTAAACCGACACTGGCGAGTACTGAAGCTTTCTTT. This codes for CASSKPTLASTEAFF.

V gene TRBV20-1 combines with J gene TRBJ2-5; D is possibly TRBD1 (6 bases). Germline V lookup: CDR1 DFQATT, CDR2 SNEGSKA (reference sequence). The CDR3 loop spans 13 amino acids. The germline V and J ends were trimmed by 3 bases and 4 bases, with 12 bases remaining between them. The CDR3 here is CSARSQGIETQYF. In nucleotides, the CDR3 is TGCAGTGCTAGGAGTCAGGGGATAGAGACCCAGTACTTC.

V is TRBV20-1 and J is TRBJ2-5; unclear D gene. CDR3 length: 12 residues. The germline V and J ends were trimmed by 1 base and 5 bases, with 8 bases remaining between them. Germline lookup yields CDR1 DFQATT and CDR2 SNEGSKA (reference sequence). This CDR3 is CSARGNGETQYF. The CDR3 DNA reads as TGCAGTGCTAGAGGTAACGGGGAGACCCAGTACTTC.

Only a few counts were recorded for this clonotype. V is TRBV20-1 and J is TRBJ2-1; 14 positions agree with TRBD2. The CDR3 is made up of 17 amino acids. The V and J ends lost 1 base and 7 bases, in that order; junction bases with no gene match: 9. CDR1 is DFQATT and CDR2 is SNEGSKA in the germline V gene (reference sequence). CDR3 region: CSARASTSGRGKNEQFF. Here the CDR3 DNA reads TGCAGTGCTAGAGCTTCGACTAGCGGGAGGGGTAAGAATGAGCAGTTCTTC.

Note on this clonotype: Its ends do not fully match the called genes, so a read error is possible. The rearrangement joins TRBV2 to TRBJ2-3; D perhaps matches TRBD2 (5 bases). The CDR3 spans 14 residues. Germline V CDR1 and CDR2: SNHLY, FYNNEI. The CDR3 DNA follows: TGTGCCAGCAGCCGTGGACTCGACACAGATACGCAATATTTT. Encoded protein: CASSRGLDTDTQYF.

A remark on this clonotype: A much larger clone differs from this one at a single base, so this may be a read error. The chain employs TRBV6-1 and TRBJ1-5; 7 nucleotides align to TRBD1. The CDR3 contains 15 residues. The germline gives CDR1 MNHNS, CDR2 SASEGT. CDR3 protein: CASTRALGGKQPQHF. In DNA form, the CDR3 reads TGTGCCAGCACCAGAGCCCTAGGGGGCAAACAGCCCCAGCATTTT.

This clonotype was seen only a few times. V gene TRBV20-1 combines with J gene TRBJ2-3, with D possibly TRBD2 on 5 matching bases. This CDR3 spans 18 amino acids. The germline V gene has CDR1 DFQATT and CDR2 SNEGSKA (reference sequence). V was cut by 0 bases and J by 4 bases, with 23 bases left in between. The CDR3 DNA is TGCAGTGCTAGAGATCTCCTCGGGATCTCGAATCTGGCAGATACGCAGTATTTT. As protein: CSARDLLGISNLADTQYF.

Comment on this clonotype: This CDR3 fails to terminate in the conserved phenylalanine or tryptophan, so it likely reflects a read error. The V call is TRBV6-5, the J call TRBJ1-1; TRBD1 aligns across 7 bases. Germline V gene data show CDR1 as MNHEY and CDR2 as SVGAGI. The CDR3 has 14 residues. CDR3 coding DNA: TGTGTCAGCAGGCCACAGGGGAGGAACACTGAAGCTTTCTCT. Protein: CVSRPQGRNTEAFS.

As regards this clonotype: The junction and the germline gene differ at one end; a read error may be behind it. The CDR3: CANSFGQTDTQYF. CDR3 in DNA: TGTGCCAACAGTTTCGGACAGACAGATACGCAGTATTTT. The chain carries TRBV6-5 and TRBJ2-3, with D possibly TRBD1 on 6 matching bases. This CDR3 has 13 residues. Per the germline V gene, CDR1 is MNHEY and CDR2 is SVGAGI.

The chain links TRBV12-3 or TRBV12-4 to TRBJ2-7, with D tentatively TRBD2 (5 bases). This CDR3 spans 17 amino acids. V lost 6 bases and J lost 5, with 26 bases in between. CDR3 in DNA: TGTGCCAGCAGCTTTACAATCGGACCGGGGTCCCACAACGAGCAGTACTTC. Translated: CASSFTIGPGSHNEQYF.

About this clonotype itself: This clone may be a read error of a much larger clone one base away. This sequence joins TRBV29-1 and TRBJ2-5; TRBD1 matches 8 bases. This CDR3 is 11 amino acids long. The J segment lost 5 bases and the V segment lost 8 bases, leaving 4 bases of the junction unmatched. Germline assignment: CDR1 SQVTM and CDR2 ANQGSEA. In nucleotides, the CDR3 is TGCAGCCCGGACAGGGAGGAGACCCAGTACTTC. Protein sequence: CSPDREETQYF.

This chain connects TRBV30 to TRBJ1-3; D uncertain. The germline V gene encodes CDR1 GTSNPN and CDR2 SVGIG (reference sequence). The CDR3 consists of 12 residues. The CDR3 nucleotides are TGTGTCAGCCTGGGGTCTGGAAACACCATATATTTT. This codes for CVSLGSGNTIYF. Filled out from reference TRBV30 and TRBJ1-3, the complete variable domain reads SQTIHQWPATLVQPVGSPLSLECTVEGTSNPNLYWYRQAAGRGLQLLFYSVGIGQISSEVPQNLSASRPQDRQFILSSKKLLLSDSGFYLCVSLGSGNTIYFGEGSWLTVV.

To note about this clonotype: This may be a read error, as it is one base from a much larger clone. V is TRBV20-1 and J is TRBJ2-7; 9 bases fit TRBD2. V lost 7 bases to trimming and J lost 5 bases; unmatched junction nucleotides: 9. The CDR3 length is 13 residues. CDR1 DFQATT and CDR2 SNEGSKA come from the germline V gene (reference sequence). The CDR3: CSVRAGGSNEQYF. The CDR3, as DNA: TGCAGTGTCAGGGCGGGAGGGTCGAACGAGCAGTACTTC.

In this sample, this clonotype turned up once. The gene calls are TRBV18 and TRBJ1-1; D call uncertain. This CDR3 has 14 amino acids. V lost 3 bases and J 3 bases, leaving 11 bases between the germline ends. CDR1 and CDR2 (germline): KGHSH, LQKENI. The CDR3 sequence: CASSPHQEDTEAFF. In nucleotides, the CDR3 is TGTGCCAGCTCACCCCATCAGGAGGACACTGAAGCTTTCTTT.

The chain employs TRBV11-2 and TRBJ2-5, with D maybe TRBD2 (6 bases). Trimming removed 2 bases at V and 6 bases at J, with 19 bases between. The CDR3 contains 16 residues. Germline V gene sequence: CDR1 SGHAT, CDR2 FQNNGV. The CDR3 nucleotides are TGTGCCAGCAGCTTATTGGTGGGGGGAGTATGGCAGACCCAGTACTTC. It is translated as CASSLLVGGVWQTQYF.

This clonotype turned up a few times. The chain uses TRBV28 and TRBJ2-1; D is possibly TRBD2 (6 bases). CDR1 and CDR2 (germline): MDHEN, SYDVKM. Trimming shortened V by 7 bases and J by 0 bases, and 13 bases separated the two germline ends. This CDR3 contains 15 residues. CDR3: CASNPRETSYNEQFF. The CDR3 DNA is TGTGCCAGCAACCCCCGGGAGACCTCCTACAATGAGCAGTTCTTC.

This chain connects TRBV29-1 to TRBJ2-5; 12 positions match TRBD1. J lost 6 bases, V lost 1 base, and 27 bases had no gene match. The CDR3 contains 22 residues. The germline gives CDR1 SQVTM, CDR2 ANQGSEA. This CDR3 reads CSVEGTGTGGCGATASLKTQYF. For the CDR3, the DNA is TGCAGCGTTGAAGGAACCGGGACAGGGGGCTGTGGGGCAACGGCTTCTCTTAAGACCCAGTACTTC.